The 8 T cell receptor beta chains below were found in one sample sequenced in a study of T-cell memory formation after mild COVID-19. TCRdb analysed the 5' RACE reads with MiXCR anew, one entry per CDR3 protein. The sample has about 340,000 distinct CDR3 sequences, less than 20% seen once. Sequenced input: PBMCs or a T cell subset sorted from them (not recorded which). The receptors come from a man aged 18 to 30 who had mild COVID-19 (a few samples of this study predate the infection). Cell type and time point are not known.

The chain carries TRBV6-5 and TRBJ1-5; tentatively, D is TRBD1 (6 bases). Per germline, CDR1 MNHEY and CDR2 SVGAGI. Trimming pared 5 bases from V and 2 bases from J, leaving 13 bases between. The CDR3 totals 15 residues. The CDR3 DNA follows: TGTGCCAGCAGTAAATTCGCAGGGGGCAATCAGCCCCAGCATTTT. Translated, it gives CASSKFAGGNQPQHF.

The chain is built from TRBV29-1 and TRBJ2-5; perhaps TRBD1 as D (6 bases). CDR3 length: 15 amino acids. V lost 0 bases and J lost 1, with 12 bases in between. Germline CDR1 reads SQVTM; CDR2 reads ANQGSEA. CDR3 region: CSVEDPGEVQETQYF. Here the CDR3 DNA reads TGCAGCGTTGAAGATCCAGGGGAAGTCCAAGAGACCCAGTACTTC.

The rearrangement links TRBV7-9 to TRBJ2-5; D unresolved. The CDR3 loop spans 14 amino acids. The germline V gene has CDR1 SEHNR and CDR2 FQNEAQ (reference sequence). V was clipped by 5 bases and J by 3 bases, with 13 bases between them. CDR3 amino acids: CASSDGRLEETQYF. The CDR3, as DNA: TGTGCCAGCAGCGACGGCAGATTAGAAGAGACCCAGTACTTC.

This clonotype came up a few times. The chain has TRBV29-1 and TRBJ2-3, with D perhaps assigned TRBD1 or TRBD2 (5 bases each). This CDR3 contains 17 residues. Germline V CDR1 and CDR2: SQVTM, ANQGSEA. Trimming took off 0 bases at V and 0 bases at J, with 16 bases between the two ends. The CDR3 bases are TGCAGCGTTGAAGACCCCCGCCGGGACCCGAGCACAGATACGCAGTATTTT. Its translation is CSVEDPRRDPSTDTQYF.

This clonotype showed up just a few times. J is TRBJ2-2 and V is TRBV12-3 or TRBV12-4; D possibly corresponds to TRBD2 (6 bases). There are 15 residues in the CDR3. Trimming removed 6 bases at V and 2 bases at J, with 13 bases between. The CDR3 sequence is CASRGRHLNTGELFF. The CDR3 coding sequence is TGTGCCAGCAGGGGGAGGCACCTCAACACCGGGGAGCTGTTTTTT.

The chain is built from TRBV20-1 and TRBJ1-2; D is unresolved. V lost 3 bases to trimming and J lost 4 bases, with 9 bases between them. The V gene's germline CDR1 is DFQATT and CDR2 SNEGSKA (reference sequence). This CDR3 has 12 residues. The CDR3 loop reads CSASNRGYGYTF. Here the CDR3 DNA reads TGCAGTGCTAGTAACAGAGGCTATGGCTACACCTTC.

This chain joins TRBV9 and TRBJ2-2; D gene ambiguous. Germline V lookup: CDR1 SGDLS, CDR2 YYNGEE. V lost 2 bases and J lost 5, with 10 bases in between. The CDR3 totals 14 residues. In DNA form, the CDR3 reads TGTGCCAGCAGCGTTCAGGCCGAAACCGGGGAGCTGTTTTTT. It codes for CASSVQAETGELFF.

The table lists this clonotype with a few counts. This chain connects TRBV12-3 or TRBV12-4 to TRBJ2-3; 9 nucleotides align to TRBD2. This CDR3 comprises 14 residues. V shed 9 bases and J 6 bases; nucleotides not matched to a gene: 10. The CDR3 protein is CASRGGAISDTQYF. Here the CDR3 DNA reads TGTGCCAGTCGCGGGGGGGCCATTTCGGATACGCAGTATTTT.